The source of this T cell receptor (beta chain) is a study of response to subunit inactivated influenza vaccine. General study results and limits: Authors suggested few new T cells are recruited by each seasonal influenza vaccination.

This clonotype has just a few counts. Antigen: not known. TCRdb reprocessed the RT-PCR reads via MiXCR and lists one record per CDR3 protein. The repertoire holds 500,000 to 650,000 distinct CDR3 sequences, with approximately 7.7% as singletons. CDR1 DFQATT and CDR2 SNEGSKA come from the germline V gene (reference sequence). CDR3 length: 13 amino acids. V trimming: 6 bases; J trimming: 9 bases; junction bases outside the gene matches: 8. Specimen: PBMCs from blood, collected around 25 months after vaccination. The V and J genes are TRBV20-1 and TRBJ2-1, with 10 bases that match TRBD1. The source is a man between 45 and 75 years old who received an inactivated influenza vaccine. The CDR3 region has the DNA TGCAGTGCGACCGGGACAGGGGTCACTGAGCAGTTCTTC. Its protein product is CSATGTGVTEQFF.